This T cell receptor (beta chain) was profiled in a study of cytomegalovirus exposure and HLA in healthy donors (TCRdb year 2017). For the study in its entirety: In an earlier analysis of some 550 of the donors, roughly 300 Gb of sequence data and about 110 million unique TCR beta sequences from 150 million to 200 million T cells were reported. Approximately 310 gigabases of sequencing data and 70 million to 85 million unique TCR sequences were included in an early release covering roughly 700 HLA-typed donors. Of the roughly 420 genotyped donors, less than 85% were placed in the genetic ancestry cluster associated with self-reported Caucasian donors. The study aimed to test whether signatures of past pathogen exposure could be identified by cataloging public T cell receptors. The T cell repertoires of around 670 subjects were profiled by immunosequencing and related to cytomegalovirus serostatus. Along with the roughly 670-subject first cohort, a separate validation cohort of more than 90 different subjects was used. The study combined high-throughput TCR immunosequencing, statistical association of individual TCRs with disease status, and machine learning to predict cytomegalovirus infection status. A later analysis re-analyzed previously published TCR beta repertoires from roughly 630 donors and added high-resolution HLA genotyping to study TCR occurrence patterns. The later analysis used no new phenotypic data to find candidate immune exposures, relying instead on TCR beta sequences and their occurrence across donors. An earlier analysis of approximately 640 of the donors applied high-throughput TCR beta sequencing to assess whether each TCR beta V gene segment acted as functional or pseudogenic. Alongside the repertoire data, information on donor age, sex, ethnicity and CMV serostatus was compiled. Genome-wide SNP genotypes for about three fifths of the roughly 670 donors were used in a later genetic analysis, which treated that subset as a discovery cohort. All discovery cohort repertoires had been generated using a single sequencing platform. HLA typing included class I and class II loci at four-digit resolution. Typing coverage varied by locus: about 620-630 donors for A, B, C, DRB1 and DQB1; under 550 for DQA1; more than 600 for DPA1; some 470 for DPB1. A few DR-DQ haplotypes were handled as single units for association and clustering because linkage in the cohort was strong. Among about 400 genotyped donors of the cohort, an average of approximately 240,000 unique TCR beta nucleotide sequences was sequenced per donor, of which about 18% were non-productive.

Results the study describes overall, beyond this receptor: Only TCR beta chains were sequenced in this cohort, and the absence of alpha or paired-chain data limited detectable features. The only immune exposure information available for the cohort was CMV serostatus. The study gave a list of 150 to 200 TCR beta chains associated with cytomegalovirus. The authors suggested that the approach could potentially be generalized to other disease states and immunological phenotypes. In a later analysis, the rate of TCR association differed among HLA loci, with DRB1 alleles having the most associated TCRs and HLA-C alleles having the fewest. In a later analysis, several top co-occurrence clusters were reported to appear linked to parvovirus B19, influenza, CMV and Epstein-Barr virus. Across donors, most TCR sequences were observed very rarely, whereas some public TCRs were present in many individuals. In a later analysis, most CMV-associated TCR beta chains were found to appear HLA-restricted, with HLA associations seemingly driven largely by CMV exposure. Because counts were too low, some 17 rarely observed V segments, including chromosome 9 orphons, were excluded from the earlier analysis of around 640 of the donors. Broadly in line with IMGT annotations, most TCR beta V segments showed up in productive rearrangements about 90% or about 30% of the time in an earlier analysis of roughly 590 of the donors. When HLA alleles, especially DR and DQ, strongly co-occurred, TCR associations were difficult to assign to individual alleles. A cluster of highly shared sequence variants was judged likely to represent a technical artifact of the sequencing pipeline. Linkage disequilibrium might explain the correlated functional status among segregating V segments, but an unknown experimental factor could not be excluded. The classifier was reported to diagnose cytomegalovirus status with high specificity and sensitivity in both the original cohort and the validation cohort. A later genetic analysis associated a missense DCLRE1C variant with V-gene and J-gene trimming of TCR beta chains, and an independent cohort replicated the association. A further reported finding was that TCR beta sequences accurately predicted the HLA-A and HLA-B alleles for most subjects in the first cohort. In a later analysis, HLA-associated TCR beta chains were found to be more clonally expanded and to have lower generation probabilities than equally common non-associated chains. Some IMGT-functional V segments, including TRBV6-2 and TRBV6-3, could not be distinguished by the 87-base-pair reads and were therefore excluded. Sequencing depth was assumed to be roughly uniform across donors in the presence/absence analyses, though that assumption may not hold. In a later genetic analysis, fewer N-insertions in productive TCRs were reported among donors in an Asian-associated ancestry cluster than the roughly 700-donor mean. Because HLA typing was unavailable for some donors at each locus, only the typed subset was used in association tests. In vitro tests confirmed that a few of the cytomegalovirus-associated TCR beta chains recognize cytomegalovirus antigens. A later analysis associated 15,000 or so TCR beta sequences with specific HLA alleles at a false discovery rate of 0.05.

As to this clone: Its antigen is not yet known.

From its cysteine to its phenylalanine, the CDR3 spans 13 amino acids. Only the CDR3 DNA is retained, 39 bases long and in frame from the first base. Based on the germline V gene, the CDR1 and CDR2 sequences are SQVTM and ANQGSEA. V sheds 3 bases and J sheds 7 bases, leaving 13 bases between their ends. In total, roughly 670 healthy bone marrow donors made up the cohort. Cohort members were all nominally healthy when sampled, although unrecorded immune exposures were likely present. The donor was CMV seronegative and belonged to the group of roughly 330 seronegative cohort members. Each donor provided a peripheral blood sample, and peripheral blood mononuclear cells were used for TCR beta sequencing. Genomic DNA was extracted from the blood cell samples with the Qiagen DNeasy Blood Extraction Kit. Library creation used the immunoSEQ multiplex PCR assay. For the multiplex PCR, a mixture combining 60 forward primers for TCR Vbeta segments and 13 reverse primers for TCR Jbeta segments was used. The CDR3 region of rearranged TCR beta genes was amplified from genomic DNA by a multiplex PCR assay. The amplified TCR beta libraries were sequenced on the Illumina HiSeq System as 87-base-pair reads. The published analysis was carried out like this. In a later analysis, tens of millions of unique TCR beta chains were counted across the 500 to 700 repertoires, and roughly 11 million of these chains were shared by at least two donors. Raw reads were error-corrected and collapsed into unique sequences with a nearest-neighbor algorithm that merged closely related sequences to remove PCR and sequencing errors. V, D and J gene segments were assigned by aligning CDR3 sequences to IMGT reference sequences. Each retained sequence needed at least a six-nucleotide match to both a V gene segment and a J gene segment. Rearrangements were called productive when the CDR3 lacked stop codons and stayed in frame with V and J; all others were non-productive. Following IMGT convention, CDR3 was defined as the stretch from the second conserved V-encoded cysteine to the conserved J-encoded phenylalanine. The earlier analysis of 587 of the donors excluded sequences that lacked an unambiguous match to a single V gene segment. An earlier analysis of fewer than 750 of the donors called V segments functional above 56.7% productive rearrangements and segregating when the between-donor standard deviation exceeded 5%. A statistical classification framework was developed to diagnose cytomegalovirus status using the catalog of TCR beta chain sequences. In a later analysis, V and J genes were assigned by comparing TCR nucleotide sequences against IMGT/GENE-DB human TR gene sequences. In a later analysis, CDR3 sequences and most-parsimonious VDJ recombination scenarios were assigned using the TCRdist pipeline. In a later analysis, each TCR beta chain was defined by its CDR3 amino acid sequence together with its V-gene family, and reads without a unique V-gene family were excluded. A later analysis removed 592 highly shared, low-generation-probability nucleotide sequences to deal with suspected cross-contamination and a sequencing artifact. For each public chain, a later analysis derived a clonal expansion index from normalized ranks of inferred template counts within each repertoire. A later analysis computed generation probabilities with a VDJ recombination model fitted to out-of-frame rearrangements, and checked the results against IGoR. A later analysis scored TCR-TCR, TCR-HLA and TCR-CMV co-occurrence with hypergeometric tests, applying a repertoire-size bias correction to TCR pairs. In a later analysis, false discovery rates were estimated by permuting HLA or CMV assignments 20 times. In a later analysis, co-occurring TCRs were grouped using DBSCAN, with TCRdist sequence similarity added in when clustering inside HLA-allele-positive subsets. Co-occurrence clustering excluded repertoires with fewer than 30,000 or more than 120,000 public chains, plus five with anomalous nucleotide sharing. Here the immuneACCESS table is served through TCRdb, limited to in-frame sequences with V and J called. Missing clones are a known gap in these copies; in checked studies unresolved V genes cover under half, and the rest lacks a known reason. V, J and clone size were drawn from that table, and D and trimming were deduced from the DNA. The sample table holds fewer than 130,000 clones. The top ten hold under 0.7% of the sample.

The sequence derives from a man in his forties or fifties in good health and CMV-seronegative. The rearrangement joined TRBV29-1 to TRBJ1-5; the best D guess is TRBD1, with 5 bases matching. Material for sequencing was PBMCs. The CDR3 loop reads CSVEGDRGQPQHF. The bases are TGCAGCGTTGAGGGAGACCGGGGGCAGCCCCAGCATTTT.